The rows below give T cell receptor beta chains drawn from one sample of a study of response to subunit inactivated influenza vaccine. TCRdb fed the RT-PCR reads into MiXCR, producing one record per CDR3 protein. The repertoire holds approximately 490,000 distinct CDR3 sequences, with approximately 7.2% as singletons. Sequenced material: PBMCs from blood, taken 23 months after vaccination. The receptors stem from a man between 50 and 69 years old who received an inactivated influenza vaccine. Each CDR3 is given with its conserved first and last residue. Fields, in order: V gene, J gene, D gene, clone size, CDR3 protein, CDR3 DNA. A D gene is named only where the DNA matches it firmly. Clone size appears in some rows only: once, few, many, or a class for an expanded clone.

TRBV18	TRBJ2-5	-	-	CASSPSQAKETQYF	TGTGCCAGCTCACCGAGCCAGGCGAAAGAGACCCAGTACTTC
TRBV6-1	TRBJ1-6	TRBD1	many	CASTAIPTGVLGSPLHF	TGTGCCAGCACCGCAATTCCGACAGGGGTTTTAGGTTCACCCCTCCACTTT
TRBV25-1	TRBJ2-3	-	few	CASSALPGTDTQYF	TGTGCCAGCAGCGCACTCCCTGGCACAGATACGCAGTATTTT
TRBV6-5	TRBJ2-3	-	many	CASSHSGGGEYF	TGTGCCAGCAGTCACTCCGGCGGCGGGGAGTATTTT
TRBV7-8	TRBJ2-3	-	few	CASSLGYRRPSDTQYF	TGTGCCAGCAGCTTAGGGTACAGGCGGCCTTCAGATACGCAGTATTTT
TRBV20-1	TRBJ2-3	TRBD1	few	CSAPDFQGALDTQYF	TGCAGTGCCCCTGACTTCCAGGGGGCGTTAGATACGCAGTATTTT
TRBV7-2	TRBJ2-7	-	-	CASSLASWNEQYF	TGTGCCAGCAGCTTAGCGAGTTGGAACGAGCAGTACTTC
TRBV9	TRBJ2-5	TRBD2	-	CASSVGLAAGETQYF	TGTGCCAGCAGCGTAGGACTAGCGGCGGGAGAGACCCAGTACTTC
TRBV6-5	TRBJ2-7	-	-	CASQLFRQGGYEQYF	TGTGCCAGTCAGTTATTTAGGCAGGGGGGGTACGAGCAGTACTTC
TRBV6-2/TRBV6-3	TRBJ2-4	-	few	CASASPGRLAKNIQYF	TGTGCCAGCGCGTCCCCCGGGCGGTTAGCCAAAAACATTCAGTACTTC
TRBV11-2	TRBJ2-1	-	-	CASSLQGDYNEQFF	TGTGCCAGCAGCTTGCAGGGCGACTACAATGAGCAGTTCTTC
TRBV11-2	TRBJ2-3	-	few	CASSPSGTKRLSSTDTQYF	TGTGCCAGCAGCCCGAGCGGTACCAAAAGACTGTCTAGCACAGATACGCAGTATTTT
TRBV4-3	TRBJ2-1	-	few	CASSQDGGTYNEQFF	TGCGCCAGCAGCCAAGACGGCGGAACCTACAATGAGCAGTTCTTC
TRBV7-8	TRBJ2-7	-	many	CASSMTEAFSYEQYF	TGTGCCAGCAGCATGACAGAGGCCTTCTCCTACGAGCAGTACTTC
TRBV6-2/TRBV6-3	TRBJ2-3	TRBD2	few	CASNPGRGATDTQYF	TGTGCCAGCAACCCCGGGCGGGGGGCGACAGATACGCAGTATTTT
TRBV5-1	TRBJ1-1	-	many	CASSLAGLSDAFF	TGCGCCAGCAGCTTGGCCGGTCTTTCTGACGCTTTCTTT
TRBV7-2	TRBJ2-3	TRBD2	-	CASSFKAGVGTDTQYF	TGTGCCAGCAGCTTCAAAGCGGGAGTGGGTACAGATACGCAGTATTTT
TRBV18	TRBJ2-7	TRBD2	few	CASSPPSGRGVEQYF	TGTGCCAGCTCACCCCCTAGCGGGAGGGGCGTGGAGCAGTACTTC
TRBV20-1	TRBJ2-3	-	few	CSARDWLPEGARGTQYF	TGCAGTGCTAGAGATTGGTTGCCGGAAGGGGCCCGAGGTACGCAGTATTTT
TRBV6-5	TRBJ2-7	TRBD1	-	CASTNSYDRVTYEQYF	TGTGCCAGCACTAACTCTTACGACAGGGTGACCTACGAGCAGTACTTC
TRBV27	TRBJ2-2	-	few	CASSWGFTNTGELFF	TGTGCCAGCAGTTGGGGGTTTACGAACACCGGGGAGCTGTTTTTT
TRBV27	TRBJ2-5	-	many	CASSLYGAAETQYF	TGTGCCAGCAGTTTATACGGTGCGGCGGAGACCCAGTACTTC
TRBV7-2	TRBJ2-7	-	-	CASSWGRSSYEQYF	TGTGCCAGCAGCTGGGGTCGCAGCTCCTACGAGCAGTACTTC
TRBV7-2	TRBJ2-1	TRBD2	-	CASSLPGGVMQFF	TGTGCCAGCAGCCTTCCGGGAGGGGTTATGCAGTTCTTC
TRBV18	TRBJ2-1	-	-	CASSGSLGSYNEQFF	TGTGCCAGCTCGGGTTCGTTGGGGTCCTACAATGAGCAGTTCTTC
TRBV6-5	TRBJ2-3	-	many	CASSYRQSQGKGTDTQYF	TGTGCCAGCAGTTACCGGCAATCCCAGGGGAAGGGGACAGATACGCAGTATTTT
TRBV6-4	TRBJ2-3	-	-	CASSDGSGADTQYF	TGTGCCAGCAGTGACGGGTCAGGCGCAGATACGCAGTATTTT
TRBV2	TRBJ2-2	-	-	CACWGESASGELFF	TGTGCCTGCTGGGGGGAGTCAGCGTCCGGGGAGCTGTTTTTT
TRBV7-2	TRBJ2-1	-	many	CASKQGIVEQFF	TGTGCCAGCAAGCAGGGTATAGTTGAGCAGTTCTTC
TRBV27	TRBJ2-5	-	-	CASSYLGREGETQYF	TGTGCCAGCAGTTACCTGGGGCGGGAAGGAGAGACCCAGTACTTC
TRBV29-1	TRBJ2-1	-	many	CSVDQDTSPDNEQFF	TGCAGCGTCGACCAGGACACTAGTCCGGACAATGAGCAGTTCTTC
TRBV7-6	TRBJ2-7	-	-	CASSYNGPSYEEYF	TGTGCCAGCAGCTATAACGGGCCTTCATACGAGGAGTACTTC
TRBV6-1	TRBJ2-7	-	-	CASSLHGGSSYEQYF	TGTGCCAGCAGTCTCCATGGGGGTTCTTCCTACGAGCAGTACTTC
TRBV20-1	TRBJ1-4	-	-	CSARDEAGMQEKLFF	TGCAGTGCTAGAGATGAAGCAGGAATGCAAGAAAAACTGTTTTTT
TRBV20-1	TRBJ1-2	-	-	CSAGGVGGYTF	TGCAGTGCGGGGGGAGTTGGTGGCTACACCTTC
TRBV4-2	TRBJ2-2	-	-	CASSQLQGTGELFF	TGTGCCAGCAGCCAACTCCAGGGAACCGGGGAGCTGTTTTTT
TRBV4-3	TRBJ2-7	-	once	CASSQSLAGGIYEQYF	TGCGCCAGCAGCCAAAGTCTCGCAGGGGGGATCTACGAGCAGTACTTC
TRBV25-1	TRBJ2-1	-	many	CASSESLMWGYNEQFF	TGTGCCAGCAGTGAATCGTTGATGTGGGGCTACAATGAGCAGTTCTTC
TRBV5-3	TRBJ1-2	TRBD1	-	CASSLPQRQGAYGYTF	TGTGCCAGCAGCTTGCCGCAACGACAGGGGGCTTATGGCTACACCTTC
TRBV27	TRBJ2-7	-	few	CASSFRYVEEGYEQYF	TGTGCCAGCAGTTTCCGTTACGTTGAGGAGGGCTACGAGCAGTACTTC